One and the same sample provided the 16 T cell receptor beta chains below, sequenced in a study of T cell changes during pregnancy in multiple sclerosis. Measured with immunoSEQ multiplex PCR; TCRdb has only the in-frame clones, and not every one. The data show 30,000 to 35,000 clones, almost 90% seen once. Material: CD4+ T cells from peripheral blood mononuclear cells, obtained in the third trimester of pregnancy. These receptors were taken from a female donor in good health, enrolled as a control in a pregnancy study.

The chain couples TRBV6-1 to TRBJ2-3; 10 bases line up with TRBD2. Germline V gene lookup returns CDR1 MNHNS and CDR2 SASEGT. The CDR3 is 16 residues long. V lost 2 bases to trimming and J lost 5 bases; unmatched junction nucleotides: 7. CDR3 region: CASSELSGRAGDTQYF. CDR3 DNA: TGTGCCAGCAGTGAACTCAGCGGGAGGGCCGGAGATACGCAGTATTTT.

The genes are TRBV9 and TRBJ1-2; 7 bases map to TRBD1. CDR3 size: 14 residues. The junction had 7 bases not matched to a gene; V was cut back by 0 bases and J by 8 bases. CDR1 and CDR2 from the germline V gene are SGDLS and YYNGEE. The CDR3 reads CASSVEVRGSGYTF. The CDR3 coding sequence is TGTGCCAGCAGCGTAGAGGTCAGGGGGAGCGGCTACACCTTC.

This sequence joins TRBV10-3 and TRBJ1-1; D perhaps matches TRBD1 (5 bases). The CDR3 length is 14 residues. Germline-derived CDR1 and CDR2 are ENHRY and SYGVKD. Trimming removed 2 bases at V and 1 base at J, with 8 bases between. For the CDR3, the DNA is TGTGCCATCAGTGAGACAGGTTGGAACACTGAAGCTTTCTTT. It yields the protein CAISETGWNTEAFF.

The chain uses TRBV4-2 and TRBJ2-7; 10 bases fit TRBD2. The CDR3 has 18 residues. CDR1 is LGHNA and CDR2 is YNFKEQ in the germline V gene. V was clipped by 4 bases and J by 1 base; unmatched bases: 13. DNA of the CDR3: TGTGCCAGCAGCCCCCCCACAGTTAGCGGGAGGACTTCCTACGAGCAGTACTTC. Amino acids: CASSPPTVSGRTSYEQYF.

The rearrangement uses TRBV10-1 and TRBJ2-3, with D unresolved. Germline assignment: CDR1 WNHNN and CDR2 SYGVQD (reference sequence). Trimming left V 4 bases short and J 2 bases short, with 7 bases between. This CDR3 has 13 amino acids. The CDR3 DNA follows: TGCGCCAGCAGTGCAGATCCCACAGATACGCAGTATTTT. Translation gives CASSADPTDTQYF.

This rearrangement joins TRBV19 to TRBJ2-5, with 8 nucleotides matching TRBD1. J gave up 5 bases and V 6 bases, and 11 bases lay outside the gene matches. This CDR3 has 15 residues. Germline V CDR1 and CDR2: LNHDA, SQIVND (reference sequence). The CDR3 DNA follows: TGTGCCAGTAGCCGCAGACCAGGGGGCTGGGAGACCCAGTACTTC. It translates to CASSRRPGGWETQYF.

The chain joins TRBV11-2 to TRBJ2-5, with TRBD2 as a possible D gene (6 bases). Germline V gives CDR1 SGHAT, CDR2 FQNNGV. Trimming removed 0 bases from V and 4 bases from J, with 9 bases in between. This CDR3 contains 14 residues. Written as DNA, the CDR3 is TGTGCCAGCAGCTTAGAACTAGCCATAGAGACCCAGTACTTC. Its protein is CASSLELAIETQYF.

This rearrangement joins TRBV7-2 to TRBJ2-7; 13 bases map to TRBD2. Germline values: CDR1 SGHTA, CDR2 FQGNSA. V shed 3 bases, J shed 8 bases, and the junction held 7 bases outside the gene matches. This CDR3 has 15 amino acids. In nucleotides, the CDR3 is TGTGCCAGCAGCTTCGAACTAGCGGGGGGGTACCAGCAGTACTTC. Amino acids: CASSFELAGGYQQYF.

This CDR3 reads CATGDSSGPSREQFF. CDR3 in DNA: TGTGCCACCGGTGACTCCAGCGGGCCTTCTCGGGAGCAGTTCTTC. The chain joins TRBV15 to TRBJ2-1, with a weak D call TRBD2 (6 bases). The CDR3 has 15 amino acids. V dropped 8 bases and J dropped 10 bases, with 24 bases sitting between them. Germline CDR1 LNHNV, CDR2 YYDKDF (reference sequence).

This rearrangement joins TRBV5-1 to TRBJ2-6, with D possibly TRBD1 on 6 matching bases. The CDR3 extends over 15 amino acids. Germline-derived CDR1 and CDR2 are SGHRS and YFSETQ. V lost 0 bases and J 2 bases, leaving 6 bases between the germline ends. The CDR3 sequence: CASSLAGAGANVLTF. CDR3 nucleotide sequence: TGCGCCAGCAGCTTGGCAGGGGCTGGGGCCAACGTCCTGACTTTC.

V is TRBV2 and J is TRBJ2-6, with D possibly TRBD1 on 5 matching bases. The V end lost 8 bases, the J end lost 2 bases, and 10 bases lay between the germline ends. The CDR3 runs 14 residues. Germline V lookup: CDR1 SNHLY, CDR2 FYNNEI. CDR3 in DNA: TGTGCCAGCTCTCTAGGGGCTGGGGCCAACGTCCTGACTTTC. Its translation: CASSLGAGANVLTF.

The chain recombines TRBV4-3 with TRBJ2-7, with 11 positions matching TRBD2. V shed 1 base and J 2 bases; nucleotides not matched to a gene: 1. The CDR3 consists of 15 residues. Germline loops: CDR1 LGHNA, CDR2 YSLEER. CDR3: CASSQASGGTYEQYF. CDR3 nucleotide sequence: TGCGCCAGCAGCCAAGCTAGCGGGGGGACCTACGAGCAGTACTTC.

The rearrangement uses TRBV6-5 and TRBJ2-7, with D possibly being TRBD2 (5 bases). This CDR3 has 14 residues. V lost 9 bases to trimming and J lost 0 bases, with 15 bases between them. CDR1 and CDR2 (germline): MNHEY, SVGAGI. The CDR3 sequence is CARTYSRGSYEQYF. DNA for the CDR3: TGTGCCAGAACGTATTCCCGGGGCTCCTACGAGCAGTACTTC.

The chain links TRBV11-2 to TRBJ2-7; 7 positions agree with TRBD2. Germline values: CDR1 SGHAT, CDR2 FQNNGV. J was trimmed by 3 bases and V by 5 bases; bases with no gene match: 10. This CDR3 region has 15 residues. The CDR3 region is CASSPDPAGSYEQYF. The DNA of the CDR3 is TGTGCCAGCAGCCCTGACCCAGCGGGGAGCTACGAGCAGTACTTC.

This rearrangement joins TRBV4-3 to TRBJ2-2; 8 nucleotides agree with TRBD2. This CDR3 contains 17 residues. Germline V gene lookup returns CDR1 LGHNA and CDR2 YSLEER. Losses at the gene ends were 0 bases for V and 10 bases for J; bases not matched to a gene: 13. The CDR3: CASSQEAGGAPEVELFF. The CDR3 region has the DNA TGCGCCAGCAGCCAAGAGGCGGGGGGCGCCCCTGAAGTGGAGCTGTTTTTT.

The chain links TRBV19 to TRBJ2-3; D perhaps matches TRBD1 (5 bases). The CDR3 consists of 16 residues. V gave up 2 bases and J gave up 6 bases, with 18 bases separating them. Per the germline V gene, CDR1 is LNHDA and CDR2 is SQIVND (reference sequence). The CDR3 loop is CASSIWVGQPGDTQYF. DNA of the CDR3: TGTGCCAGTAGTATATGGGTGGGGCAACCAGGGGATACGCAGTATTTT.